The sequence of this TCR beta chain was determined in a study of CD8+ T cells in alopecia areata. Per germline, CDR1 MNHEY and CDR2 SMNVEV (reference sequence). CDR3 length equals 15 residues. The junction had 2 bases not matched to a gene; V was cut back by 5 bases and J by 0 bases. Treatment: oral pan-JAK inhibitor, 5-10 mg twice daily. Following RNA extraction, reverse transcription yielded cDNA that acted as the sequencing template. Profiled with immunoSEQ multiplex PCR; TCRdb holds only in-frame clones, not every one. The table records over 70,000 clones, 66% of them present only once. Sequencing was performed on CD8+ T cells sorted from blood, taken at week 24, from a patient treated with tofacitinib. The receptor was isolated from a human donor with alopecia areata. The V call is TRBV27, the J call TRBJ2-3; 10 nucleotides line up with TRBD1. The CDR3: CASSLGQGSTDTQYF. The CDR3 DNA follows: TGTGCCAGCAGTCTGGGACAGGGGAGCACAGATACGCAGTATTTT.